This T cell receptor (beta chain) was identified during a study of T cells in Graves' hyperthyroidism and ophthalmopathy. Overall study: Peripheral blood specimens were obtained at initial diagnosis, prior to any treatment.

V trimming: 4 bases; J trimming: 8 bases; junction bases outside the gene matches: 5. Germline-derived CDR1 and CDR2 are SGHRS and YFSETQ. CDR3 length: 15 amino acids. Regarding the study as a whole: A median 6.5 months before onset, the model predicted ophthalmopathy. Within blood appeared most thyroid clonotypes that had expanded above 0.001.

Stable Graves' hyperthyroidism denoted no ophthalmopathy progression over 18 months. The source material, RNA transcripts, was used to amplify TCR beta CDR3 regions. The HTBI primer set served for first-round RT-PCR of the TCR CDR3. TCRdb processed the multiplex PCR reads anew with MiXCR; each CDR3 protein has one entry. There are about 380,000 distinct CDR3 sequences in the sample; around 13% occur only once, and approximately 11% lies in the top ten. This clonotype was found many times. Antigen: not known. Source material: blood. This chain joins TRBV5-1 and TRBJ2-1; 14 bases fit TRBD2. The sequence came from a woman aged 55 to 70 with Graves' hyperthyroidism. The CDR3 loop reads CASSEGTSGSHEQFF. The CDR3, as DNA: TGCGCCAGCAGCGAGGGGACTAGCGGGAGTCATGAGCAGTTCTTC.